What follows are 5 T cell receptor beta chains derived from one specimen sequenced in a study of blood T cell repertoires in COVID-19. Sequencing was performed with immunoSEQ multiplex PCR; in TCRdb, only in-frame clones are kept and a portion is missing. The data contain about 190,000 clones, roughly 83% of them singletons. The sequenced sample consisted of PBMCs or T cells enriched from blood (not recorded which). The source is a woman aged 25 to 45 who had recovered from COVID-19.

This rearrangement joins TRBV2 to TRBJ1-1, with TRBD1 matching over 8 bases. CDR1 is SNHLY, CDR2 FYNNEI, per germline. V was clipped by 6 bases and J by 1 base; unmatched bases: 4. The CDR3 spans 14 residues. This CDR3 is CASRPGTGNTEAFF. DNA of the CDR3: TGTGCCAGCAGACCCGGGACAGGGAACACTGAAGCTTTCTTT.

The rearrangement uses TRBV28 and TRBJ2-3; 10 nucleotides agree with TRBD2. Germline CDR1 MDHEN, CDR2 SYDVKM. This CDR3 has 15 residues. V shed 6 bases and J 4 bases; nucleotides not matched to a gene: 7. CDR3 sequence (DNA): TGTGCCAGCAGGATCCCTAGCGGGGGTGCAGATACGCAGTATTTT. Its translation: CASRIPSGGADTQYF.

The chain employs TRBV18 and TRBJ1-1, with 9 nucleotides matching TRBD1. With V trimmed by 5 bases and J by 3 bases, 10 bases remained unmatched. The CDR3 contains 16 residues. Germline values: CDR1 KGHSH, CDR2 LQKENI. CDR3 amino acids: CASSTIRTGGDTEAFF. The CDR3 DNA reads TGTGCCAGCTCAACCATTAGAACAGGGGGCGACACTGAAGCTTTCTTT.

The chain carries TRBV28 and TRBJ1-5; TRBD1 matches at 9 bases. The CDR3 totals 14 residues. The trim removed 8 bases at V and 5 bases at J, leaving 7 bases unmatched. The germline CDR1 and CDR2 sequences are MDHEN and SYDVKM. CDR3: CASQTDRGYQPQHF. CDR3 bases: TGTGCCAGCCAAACGGACAGGGGTTATCAGCCCCAGCATTTT.

The gene calls are TRBV19 and TRBJ2-1, with TRBD1 identical over 9 bases. This CDR3 spans 15 amino acids. Germline V gene lookup returns CDR1 LNHDA and CDR2 SQIVND (reference sequence). Trimming cost V 3 bases and J 6 bases; bases outside gene matches: 6. The CDR3 sequence is CASSMGGQGGNEQFF. In DNA, the CDR3 is TGTGCCAGTAGTATGGGGGGACAGGGCGGCAATGAGCAGTTCTTC.